This note documents a single T cell receptor (beta chain) sequence. Germline values: CDR1 LNHDA, CDR2 SQIVND (reference sequence). CDR3 size: 14 residues. V lost 3 bases and J lost 3, with 12 bases in between. Produced via immunoSEQ multiplex PCR; TCRdb's table is partial and in-frame only. Here the sample spans about 350,000 clones, 80% to 90% being singletons. The data originate from a study of Ad26.COV2.S vaccination and SARS-CoV-2 variants. Specified treatment: around 19 received Ad26.COV2.S at low or high dose, single or two shots; several received placebo; per-sample allocation not given. Sample collection was performed on day 63 after the first vaccine or placebo injection.

The specimen comprised peripheral blood, sampled in a trial of Ad26.COV2.S vaccine versus placebo. The chain has TRBV19 and TRBJ2-7; D remains ambiguous. The TCR was taken from a person aged 18 to 59 who received the Ad26.COV2.S COVID-19 vaccine or a placebo. CDR3: CASSIAQADYEQYF. In DNA form, the CDR3 reads TGTGCCAGTAGTATCGCGCAGGCAGACTACGAGCAGTACTTC.